The 17 T cell receptor beta chains given below trace back to one sample, sequenced in a study of blood T cell repertoires in COVID-19. Produced via immunoSEQ multiplex PCR; TCRdb's table is partial and in-frame only. This sample has roughly 480,000 clones; nearly 90% occur once, and the top ten carry 0.8% to 0.9%. Sequenced input: peripheral blood. Receptors originate from a man between 18 and 29 years old with COVID-19, enrolled during active disease.

In this sample, this clone turned up once. Within the sample, other DNA sequences also encode this same CDR3. The gene calls are TRBV6-5 and TRBJ2-1, with TRBD2 matching 13 bases. The junction had 5 bases not matched to a gene; V was cut back by 8 bases and J by 4 bases. The CDR3 is 15 residues long. CDR1 and CDR2 from the germline V gene are MNHEY and SVGAGI. CDR3 amino acids: CASRLAGGTYNEQFF. CDR3 sequence (DNA): TGTGCCAGCCGACTAGCGGGGGGTACATACAATGAGCAGTTCTTC.

The V and J genes are TRBV2 and TRBJ1-2; the D gene is possibly TRBD1 (5 bases). The CDR3 covers 13 residues. CDR1 is SNHLY and CDR2 is FYNNEI in the germline V gene. V shed 6 bases and J shed 4 bases, with 12 bases lying between them. In DNA form, the CDR3 reads TGTGCCAGCAGGGCTGGGGCCCTCTATGGCTACACCTTC. Translation gives CASRAGALYGYTF.

This clone was detected only a few times. The rearrangement links TRBV11-3 to TRBJ2-3; D possibly corresponds to TRBD2 (5 bases). This CDR3 is 15 amino acids long. Deletions cut 5 bases from V and 0 bases from J, with 12 bases between. CDR1 is SGHNT, CDR2 YENEEA, per germline. This CDR3 is CASSRRGFSTDTQYF. CDR3 bases: TGTGCCAGCAGCCGACGGGGTTTCAGCACAGATACGCAGTATTTT.

The CDR3 sequence: CASSLGSQPQHF. As DNA, the CDR3 is TGTGCCAGCAGCCTAGGGAGTCAGCCCCAGCATTTT. The J gene is TRBJ1-5, the V gene TRBV7-9, with D hard to call. Germline V gene sequence: CDR1 SEHNR, CDR2 FQNEAQ (reference sequence). The CDR3 has 12 residues. With 5 bases removed from V and 6 bases from J, the gap between germline ends came to 8 bases.

This chain uses TRBV21-1 with TRBJ2-1; TRBD1, as called in the table, went unchecked against the DNA. TRBV21-1 is termed a pseudogene. The length of the CDR3 is 17 residues. The CDR3 coding sequence is TGTGCCAGCAGCAAAGACCCCCGGGACAGGCAATACAATGAGCAGTTCTTC. The encoded protein is CASSKDPRDRQYNEQFF.

The chain combines TRBV10-2 with TRBJ1-3, with D possibly TRBD1 on 5 matching bases. The CDR3 consists of 17 residues. Germline assignment: CDR1 WSHSY and CDR2 SAAADI. V shed 7 bases and J shed 0 bases, with 19 bases lying between them. CDR3 protein: CASKELKMGLSGNTIYF. The DNA for the CDR3 is TGCGCCAGCAAGGAATTAAAAATGGGGCTCTCTGGAAACACCATATATTTT.

The chain has TRBV19 and TRBJ1-1; D gene unclear. V was trimmed by 2 bases and J by 0 bases, leaving 10 bases between them. The germline CDR1 and CDR2 sequences are LNHDA and SQIVND (reference sequence). This CDR3 is 15 amino acids long. The CDR3 nucleotides read TGTGCCAGTAGTATAACAGCTATTATGAACACTGAAGCTTTCTTT. Residues: CASSITAIMNTEAFF.

The V call is TRBV15, the J call TRBJ1-1, with D perhaps TRBD1 (5 bases). The CDR3 has 12 residues. V lost 5 bases, J lost 7 bases, and 11 bases lay in between. Germline loops: CDR1 LNHNV, CDR2 YYDKDF (reference sequence). The CDR3 loop reads CATSRSTGEAFF. DNA for the CDR3: TGTGCCACCAGCCGGAGCACAGGTGAAGCTTTCTTT.

The CDR3 nucleotides are TGTGCCAGCAGCGTAAGCCGACTAGCGGGAGAGCAGTACTTC. Translating gives CASSVSRLAGEQYF. The chain has TRBV9 and TRBJ2-7; 11 bases agree with TRBD2. The length of the CDR3 is 14 residues. Per germline, CDR1 SGDLS and CDR2 YYNGEE. J was trimmed by 7 bases and V by 1 base; bases with no gene match: 4.

The chain uses TRBV6-5 and TRBJ2-2; D is perhaps TRBD2 (5 bases). The germline V gene encodes CDR1 MNHEY and CDR2 SVGAGI. The CDR3 extends over 14 amino acids. The germline V and J ends were trimmed by 6 bases and 8 bases, with 16 bases remaining between them. The chain's CDR3 is CASRGGLRGGELFF. CDR3 nucleotides: TGTGCCAGCAGGGGTGGACTCCGGGGAGGGGAGCTGTTTTTT.

J is TRBJ2-3 and V is TRBV5-1; tentatively, D is TRBD1 (6 bases). CDR3 length equals 14 residues. V was trimmed by 3 bases and J by 6 bases, leaving 14 bases between them. The germline V gene has CDR1 SGHRS and CDR2 YFSETQ. CDR3 nucleotides: TGCGCCAGCAGCTCCGCGAACAGGGAGGATACGCAGTATTTT. It codes for CASSSANREDTQYF.

The gene calls are TRBV11-2 and TRBJ2-3; D might be TRBD2 (5 bases). The CDR3 consists of 15 residues. Trimming pared 4 bases from V and 2 bases from J, leaving 13 bases between. Germline-derived CDR1 and CDR2 are SGHAT and FQNNGV. The CDR3 region has the DNA TGTGCCAGCAGCTATACTAGTTCGATCACAGATACGCAGTATTTT. Protein: CASSYTSSITDTQYF.

The rearrangement uses TRBV28 and TRBJ1-3; D is undetermined. Germline lookup yields CDR1 MDHEN and CDR2 SYDVKM. The CDR3 covers 14 residues. V lost 1 base to trimming and J lost 1 base, with 5 bases between them. CDR3 sequence reads: CASSLFESGNTIYF. In DNA form, the CDR3 reads TGTGCCAGCAGTTTATTTGAGTCTGGAAACACCATATATTTT.

The CDR3 sequence is CASSPPGTGSYEQYF. CDR3 in DNA: TGTGCCAGCAGCCCCCCCGGGACAGGCTCCTACGAGCAGTACTTC. This chain connects TRBV3-1 (or the pseudogene TRBV3-2) to TRBJ2-7, with TRBD1 identical over 8 bases. V trimming: 4 bases; J trimming: 0 bases; junction bases outside the gene matches: 5. CDR1 and CDR2 from the germline V gene are LGHDT and YNNKEL (reference sequence). The CDR3 totals 15 residues.

The V gene is TRBV3-1 (or the pseudogene TRBV3-2), the J gene TRBJ2-7; D is possibly TRBD1 (5 bases). Trimming removed 4 bases at V and 3 bases at J, with 13 bases between. This CDR3 has 14 amino acids. From germline, CDR1 is LGHDT and CDR2 YNNKEL (reference sequence). This CDR3 is CASSRGDSYYEQYF. Written as DNA, the CDR3 is TGTGCCAGCAGCCGTGGTGACAGCTACTACGAGCAGTACTTC.

The rearrangement links TRBV7-8 to TRBJ2-1; 11 bases fit TRBD2. Trimming cost V 2 bases and J 6 bases; bases outside gene matches: 3. The CDR3 has 15 residues. Germline V gives CDR1 SGHVS, CDR2 FQNEAQ. CDR3 sequence (DNA): TGTGCCAGCAGCTTATGGCTAGCGGGAGGCAATGAGCAGTTCTTC. As protein: CASSLWLAGGNEQFF.

The rearrangement joins TRBV15 to TRBJ1-1; no definite D call. The V gene lost 2 bases and the J gene lost 7 bases, with 8 bases spanning the gap. Germline CDR1 reads LNHNV; CDR2 reads YYDKDF (reference sequence). This CDR3 contains 12 residues. The CDR3: CATSRPENEAFF. CDR3 bases: TGTGCCACCAGCAGACCGGAGAATGAAGCTTTCTTT.